This TCR beta chain derives from a study of low-dose radiotherapy and immunotherapy resistance in tumors. TRAV- and TRBV-specific primers, spanning alpha and beta chains, primed first-strand cDNA. A constant-region primer paired with the V-primer adapter amplified TCRs over about 20 PCR cycles. Each CDR3 protein gets one entry after TCRdb re-called the reads with MiXCR. This table has some 100,000 distinct CDR3 sequences, less than 25% appearing once. As for time point: after trial treatment. This sample's treatment: LDRT plus nivolumab, ipilimumab, low-dose cyclophosphamide and aspirin (RACIN trial). Trimming took 3 bases from V and 11 from J, leaving 8 bases between them. Germline CDR1 is SQVTM and CDR2 is ANQGSEA. The CDR3 extends over 10 amino acids. This clonotype was counted at least ten times.

This specimen consisted of PBMCs, obtained after low-dose radiotherapy plus immunotherapy. The receptor was isolated from a female donor with ovarian cancer. This sequence joins TRBV29-1 and TRBJ2-1; no firm D call. This CDR3 is CSVENYQQFF. For the CDR3, the DNA is TGCAGCGTTGAGAACTATCAGCAGTTCTTC.